What follows are 25 T cell receptor beta chains derived from one specimen sequenced in a study of Ad26.COV2.S vaccination and SARS-CoV-2 variants. The repertoire was sequenced with immunoSEQ multiplex PCR; TCRdb's copy has only in-frame clones and lacks some. This table holds about 450,000 clones, about 91% found once. Treatment of the sample: over 15 received Ad26.COV2.S at low or high dose, single or two shots; about five received placebo; per-sample allocation not given. Samples were taken on day 63 after the first vaccine or placebo injection. Sequencing was performed on peripheral blood, taken in a trial of Ad26.COV2.S vaccine versus placebo. Receptors were obtained from a person aged 18-65 years who received the Ad26.COV2.S COVID-19 vaccine or a placebo.

The rearrangement uses TRBV30 and TRBJ1-1; D is ambiguous. Germline V gene sequence: CDR1 GTSNPN, CDR2 SVGIG (reference sequence). This CDR3 is 13 amino acids long. The V end was cut by 4 bases, the J end by 1 base, with 10 bases between. CDR3 sequence: CAWNRQRNTEAFF. CDR3 DNA sequence: TGTGCCTGGAACCGTCAGAGGAACACTGAAGCTTTCTTT.

The V gene is TRBV7-9, the J gene TRBJ1-2, with 11 bases lining up with TRBD1. CDR3 length: 15 residues. The ends lost 5 bases at V and 2 bases at J; junction bases unmatched: 4. Germline lookup yields CDR1 SEHNR and CDR2 FQNEAQ (reference sequence). CDR3 sequence reads: CASSLGQGANYGYTF. The CDR3 nucleotides read TGTGCCAGCAGCCTTGGACAGGGGGCGAACTATGGCTACACCTTC.

On this clone itself: Other DNA variants within this sample encode the same CDR3. The rearrangement uses TRBV5-1 and TRBJ2-1, with D uncertain. Germline CDR1 is SGHRS and CDR2 is YFSETQ. The CDR3 contains 13 residues. The V gene lost 0 bases and the J gene lost 1 base, with 2 bases spanning the gap. The CDR3 reads CASSLGSYNEQFF. CDR3 sequence (DNA): TGCGCCAGCAGCTTGGGATCCTACAATGAGCAGTTCTTC.

The chain links TRBV19 to TRBJ2-5, with D unresolved. This CDR3 is 13 amino acids long. The germline V and J ends were trimmed by 4 bases and 0 bases, with 6 bases remaining between them. The germline V gene encodes CDR1 LNHDA and CDR2 SQIVND (reference sequence). The CDR3 protein is CASSRRDQETQYF. The CDR3 DNA reads TGTGCCAGTAGTAGACGGGACCAAGAGACCCAGTACTTC.

The V call is TRBV5-6, the J call TRBJ2-3; 8 nucleotides align to TRBD1. Unmatched junction bases numbered 6, after V lost 3 bases and J lost 3 bases. The germline gives CDR1 SGHDT, CDR2 YYEEEE. The CDR3 consists of 15 residues. The DNA of the CDR3 is TGTGCCAGCAGCTACTTAACAGGGGGGACAGATACGCAGTATTTT. This sequence encodes CASSYLTGGTDTQYF.

The CDR3 sequence: CASSARAGGRYEQYF. CDR3 sequence (DNA): TGTGCCAGCAGCGCCCGGGCGGGGGGGCGATACGAGCAGTACTTC. The chain has TRBV27 and TRBJ2-7, with 9 bases matching TRBD2. Per germline, CDR1 MNHEY and CDR2 SMNVEV (reference sequence). V trimming: 6 bases; J trimming: 4 bases; junction bases outside the gene matches: 10. The CDR3 extends over 15 amino acids.

Only a few counts were recorded for this clone. The chain links TRBV7-2 to TRBJ2-7, with 9 positions matching TRBD2. This CDR3 is 14 amino acids long. Germline V lookup: CDR1 SGHTA, CDR2 FQGNSA. The ends lost 6 bases at V and 8 bases at J; junction bases unmatched: 11. The CDR3 DNA reads TGTGCCAGCAGTCCAACTAGCGGGCGAACCCAGCAGTACTTC. Protein product: CASSPTSGRTQQYF.

The V call is TRBV5-4, the J call TRBJ2-7; tentatively, D is TRBD2 (6 bases). V lost 5 bases to trimming and J lost 3 bases, with 12 bases between them. There are 13 residues in the CDR3. Germline V gene lookup returns CDR1 SGHNT and CDR2 YYREEE (reference sequence). CDR3 residues: CASSKAGGYEQYV. CDR3 nucleotide sequence: TGTGCCAGCAGTAAAGCGGGTGGCTACGAGCAGTACGTC.

This clone appeared a few times. V and J are TRBV5-1 and TRBJ1-1; maybe TRBD1 (6 bases). This CDR3 region has 18 residues. Germline values: CDR1 SGHRS, CDR2 YFSETQ. V was shortened by 4 bases and J by 0 bases, with 22 bases between the two germline ends. The CDR3: CASSPWRGDKSMNTEAFF. CDR3 nucleotide sequence: TGCGCCAGCAGCCCTTGGCGGGGGGACAAGTCCATGAACACTGAAGCTTTCTTT.

This clone was observed a single time. This rearrangement joins TRBV2 to TRBJ1-5; D is ambiguous. Germline-derived CDR1 and CDR2 are SNHLY and FYNNEI. The CDR3 is 14 residues long. Trimming took off 3 bases at V and 4 bases at J, with 10 bases between the two ends. CDR3 coding DNA: TGTGCCAGCAGTGACGTGGCAAGTAATCAGCCCCAGCATTTT. Protein: CASSDVASNQPQHF.

The rearrangement joins TRBV7-9 to TRBJ1-3; D perhaps matches TRBD1 (6 bases). The V gene lost 3 bases and the J gene lost 0 bases, with 12 bases spanning the gap. Germline-derived CDR1 and CDR2 are SEHNR and FQNEAQ (reference sequence). This CDR3 region has 16 residues. The CDR3 nucleotides are TGTGCCAGCAGCTTGAGGACAGTCGCCTCTGGAAACACCATATATTTT. Protein sequence: CASSLRTVASGNTIYF.

The rearrangement uses TRBV7-9 and TRBJ2-3, with D tentatively TRBD1 or TRBD2 (5 bases each). The CDR3 is 16 residues long. Germline CDR1 reads SEHNR; CDR2 reads FQNEAQ (reference sequence). Between the trimmed V and J ends, which lost 4 bases and 2 bases, there was a span of 16 bases. CDR3 bases: TGTGCCAGCAGCTCCCTAAAGGGGAGACACACAGATACGCAGTATTTT. It specifies CASSSLKGRHTDTQYF.

This clone was picked up one time. The gene calls are TRBV18 and TRBJ1-1; 7 bases fit TRBD1. There are 14 residues in the CDR3. Unmatched junction bases numbered 11, after V lost 5 bases and J lost 8 bases. Looked up from germline, CDR1 is KGHSH and CDR2 is LQKENI. CDR3 region: CASSTSLRGPEAFF. Here the CDR3 DNA reads TGTGCCAGCTCAACCTCTTTAAGGGGGCCCGAAGCTTTCTTT.

This chain connects TRBV5-1 to TRBJ1-1; maybe TRBD1 (6 bases). The germline V and J ends were trimmed by 0 bases and 1 base, with 13 bases remaining between them. Per the germline V gene, CDR1 is SGHRS and CDR2 is YFSETQ. This CDR3 has 16 amino acids. The CDR3 here is CASSLGQATPNTEAFF. The DNA of the CDR3 is TGCGCCAGCAGCTTGGGACAGGCGACTCCGAACACTGAAGCTTTCTTT.

The J gene is TRBJ1-6, the V gene TRBV7-3; D uncertain. The CDR3 extends over 17 amino acids. The ends were cut back, 5 bases at V and 0 bases at J, with 14 bases in the middle. CDR1 is SGHTA and CDR2 is FQGTGA in the germline V gene. CDR3 region: CASSKDARSSYNSPLHF. DNA of the CDR3: TGTGCCAGCAGCAAGGACGCCAGGAGCTCCTATAATTCACCCCTCCACTTT.

V and J are TRBV10-1 and TRBJ1-2; D might be TRBD1 (5 bases). The germline V gene encodes CDR1 WNHNN and CDR2 SYGVQD (reference sequence). The V end was cut by 2 bases, the J end by 4 bases, with 11 bases between. CDR3 length: 14 residues. CDR3 in amino acids: CASSEAGFGYGYTF. CDR3 in DNA: TGCGCCAGCAGTGAGGCAGGGTTCGGCTATGGCTACACCTTC.

The chain combines TRBV7-8 with TRBJ1-5; D remains ambiguous. Trimming removed 4 bases at V and 4 bases at J, with 8 bases between. The CDR3 length is 13 residues. From germline, CDR1 is SGHVS and CDR2 FQNEAQ. The CDR3 loop reads CASSYQVNQPQHF. The CDR3 nucleotides are TGTGCCAGCAGCTATCAGGTGAATCAGCCCCAGCATTTT.

V usage is TRBV3-1 (or the pseudogene TRBV3-2) and J usage is TRBJ1-1, with D uncertain. The CDR3 has 16 amino acids. The germline V gene has CDR1 LGHDT and CDR2 YNNKEL (reference sequence). The ends were cut back, 0 bases at V and 6 bases at J, with 17 bases in the middle. CDR3 nucleotides: TGTGCCAGCAGCCAAGATAGTAGAATACCAAGCCCTGAAGCTTTCTTT. It specifies CASSQDSRIPSPEAFF.

This clone came up once. This chain links TRBV18 with TRBJ1-1; 9 bases agree with TRBD1. Trimming at V came to 3 bases and at J to 5 bases, leaving 7 bases not matched to a gene. Per germline, CDR1 KGHSH and CDR2 LQKENI. The CDR3 sequence is 15 residues long. The CDR3 loop is CASSPPGQGLTEAFF. The CDR3 nucleotides read TGTGCCAGCTCACCCCCGGGACAGGGTTTGACTGAAGCTTTCTTT.

The rearrangement links TRBV4-2 to TRBJ1-1; TRBD1 might be the D (6 bases). Trimming stripped 1 base from V and 6 bases from J, with 12 bases between. The CDR3 sequence is 14 residues long. Germline V gives CDR1 LGHNA, CDR2 YNFKEQ. For the CDR3, the DNA is TGTGCCAGCAGCCAAGTAGCGCGGGGGCCTGAAGCTTTCTTT. The encoded protein is CASSQVARGPEAFF.

The chain employs TRBV28 and TRBJ2-3; D gene ambiguous. Between the trimmed V and J ends, which lost 2 bases and 4 bases, there was a span of 13 bases. This CDR3 has 15 residues. Looked up from germline, CDR1 is MDHEN and CDR2 is SYDVKM. The CDR3 DNA reads as TGTGCCAGCAGTTTAGCGGCCTCAATCCCAGATACGCAGTATTTT. It codes for CASSLAASIPDTQYF.

The gene calls are TRBV28 and TRBJ2-4; 8 nucleotides match TRBD2. Germline CDR1 MDHEN, CDR2 SYDVKM. The V gene end was trimmed by 5 bases and the J gene end by 6 bases; junction bases not matched to a gene: 9. This CDR3 spans 15 amino acids. CDR3: CASSAPGLAGNIQYF. CDR3 coding DNA: TGTGCCAGCAGTGCGCCCGGACTAGCCGGAAACATTCAGTACTTC.

The chain couples TRBV5-4 to TRBJ1-6; no clear D gene. Germline loops: CDR1 SGHNT, CDR2 YYREEE (reference sequence). This CDR3 has 14 residues. Trimming removed 1 base from V and 7 bases from J, with 9 bases in between. CDR3 loop: CASSLQPLNSPLHF. The CDR3 bases are TGTGCCAGCAGCTTGCAGCCTCTCAATTCACCCCTCCACTTT.

Here the CDR3 DNA reads TGTGCCAGCAGCGAGGGGGCGGGGCTTAATTCACCCCTCCACTTT. This gives the protein CASSEGAGLNSPLHF. V and J are TRBV7-2 and TRBJ1-6; 7 bases match TRBD1. Germline CDR1 SGHTA, CDR2 FQGNSA. The CDR3 is 15 amino acids. Trimming took 5 bases from V and 6 from J; bases not matched to a gene: 7.

This clone appeared once. CDR3 DNA: TGCGCCAGCAGCTTACCCTCGAGCTCCTACGAGCAGTACTTC. Translating it yields CASSLPSSSYEQYF. The rearrangement uses TRBV5-1 and TRBJ2-7; D unresolved. Germline V gene data show CDR1 as SGHRS and CDR2 as YFSETQ. This CDR3 spans 14 amino acids. Trimming shortened V by 2 bases and J by 0 bases, and 9 bases separated the two germline ends. The full variable domain, completed using reference TRBV5-1 and TRBJ2-7, is KAGVTQTPRYLIKTRGQQVTLSCSPISGHRSVSWYQQTPGQGLQFLFEYFSETQRNKGNFPGRFSGRQFSNSRSEMNVSTLELGDSALYLCASSLPSSSYEQYFGPGTRLTVT.